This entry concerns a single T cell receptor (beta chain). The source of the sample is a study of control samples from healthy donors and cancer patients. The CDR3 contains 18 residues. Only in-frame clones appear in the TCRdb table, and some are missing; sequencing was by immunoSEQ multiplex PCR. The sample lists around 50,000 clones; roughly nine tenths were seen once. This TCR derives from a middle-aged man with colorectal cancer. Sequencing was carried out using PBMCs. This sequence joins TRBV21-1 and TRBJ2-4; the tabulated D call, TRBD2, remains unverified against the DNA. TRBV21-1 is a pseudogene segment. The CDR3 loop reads CASSKGRGLVLIEYIQYF. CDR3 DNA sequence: TGTGCCAGCAGCAAAGGAAGAGGACTAGTCCTCATTGAGTACATTCAGTACTTC.